This T cell receptor beta chain was observed in a study of breast tumors, draining lymph nodes, adjacent tissues. TCRdb called the multiplex PCR reads again in MiXCR, with one record for every CDR3 protein. This sample has roughly 260,000 distinct CDR3 sequences, with under 35% found just once. Samples came from axillary lymph nodes draining the breast cancer. Per germline, CDR1 ENHRY and CDR2 SYGVKD. The CDR3 runs 12 residues. Trimming removed 10 bases from V and 2 bases from J, with 11 bases in between. There are many counts of this clonotype. Antigen specificity is unknown. Whole-study findings and limits: Luminal-like breast cancer showed significantly greater tumor-nontumor repertoire similarity than basal-like breast cancer did. Tumors had less TCR diversity than lymph nodes, more than nontumor tissue. That most tumor T cells come from lymph nodes remained unproven. Findings are consistent with lymph node origin and intratumoral expansion of most tumor T cells.

The rearrangement joins TRBV10-3 to TRBJ1-2; D is possibly TRBD1 (5 bases). The source of this sequence is a female donor with breast cancer. Some clones in this sample may be carry-over from other donors' samples. Sequenced: axillary lymph node tissue. CDR3 in amino acids: CATTRDNYGYTF. CDR3 coding DNA: TGTGCCACCACACGGGACAACTATGGCTACACCTTC.